This T cell receptor delta chain was sequenced during a study of gamma-delta chains in newborns, infants, children. Overall study context: Microbial exposure reportedly drives polyclonal innate γδ T cell expansion after birth.

The CDR3 has 14 amino acids. Germline assignment: CDR1 NSMFDY and CDR2 ISSIKDK. TCRdb called clones from the reads again using CATT. Of several thousand delta-chain clones in the sample, less than 4% were seen once. This clone was detected a few times. A single base separates this from a much larger clone, so it may be a read error. The sample has other DNA sequences that encode this CDR3 too. The sequencing input was blood. The rearrangement joins TRAV29/DV5 to TRDJ1; 7 bases fit TRDD3. The sequence derives from a child who was a newborn, infant or young child, either healthy, febrile or measles-vaccinated (not recorded which). The DNA of the CDR3 is TGCGCAGCAAGCGCAGGGGGATACACCGATAAACTCATCTTT. Its protein is CAASAGGYTDKLIF.